The text below deals with one TCR beta chain. This sample was included in a study of blood T cell repertoires in COVID-19. For the study at large: The United States, Italy and Spain were the sources of the acute and convalescent COVID-19 samples. Nucleic acid was either cDNA or gDNA, and it came from T cells, B-cell-depleted T cells, or PBMCs.

Germline CDR1 and CDR2: SGHNT and YYREEE (reference sequence). V gave up 3 bases and J gave up 6 bases; unmatched junction bases: 1. The CDR3 extends over 13 amino acids. Two negative PCRs, clearance, or symptom resolution had been documented for recovered Cohort 3 donors. Authors' analysis steps: Researchers report that nucleated cell counts were estimated from reference gene primer amplification. Sequencing used immunoSEQ multiplex PCR; TCRdb keeps in-frame clones, though not all of them. That table is the source of V, J and clone size, and D and trimming were worked out from the DNA. The sample holds hundreds of thousands of clones, 82% seen once.

This TCR derives from a woman aged 60-75 years who had recovered from COVID-19. Specimen: PBMCs or T cells enriched from blood (not recorded which). The rearrangement links TRBV5-4 to TRBJ2-1; 9 bases match TRBD1. The CDR3 loop reads CASSWDRVNEQFF. The CDR3, as DNA: TGTGCCAGCAGCTGGGACAGGGTCAATGAGCAGTTCTTC.